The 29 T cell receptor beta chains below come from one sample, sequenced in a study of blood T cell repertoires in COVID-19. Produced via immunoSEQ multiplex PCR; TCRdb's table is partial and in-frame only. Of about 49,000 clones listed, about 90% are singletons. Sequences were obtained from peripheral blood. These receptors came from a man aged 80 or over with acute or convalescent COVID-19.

The CDR3 DNA follows: TGTGCCAGCAGCCCAGGGACAGGGGGTCTGCCCCAGCATTTT. Protein: CASSPGTGGLPQHF. The chain has TRBV5-5 and TRBJ1-5, with 11 bases that match TRBD1. In germline, CDR1 is SGHKS, CDR2 YYEKEE (reference sequence). V shed 4 bases, J shed 9 bases, and the junction held 6 bases outside the gene matches. This CDR3 contains 14 residues.

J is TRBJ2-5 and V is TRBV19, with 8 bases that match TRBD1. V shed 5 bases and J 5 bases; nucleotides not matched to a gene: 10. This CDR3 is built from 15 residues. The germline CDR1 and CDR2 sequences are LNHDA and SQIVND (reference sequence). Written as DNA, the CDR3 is TGTGCCAGTAGTCCTGACAGGGGAGTGTGGGAGACCCAGTACTTC. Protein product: CASSPDRGVWETQYF.

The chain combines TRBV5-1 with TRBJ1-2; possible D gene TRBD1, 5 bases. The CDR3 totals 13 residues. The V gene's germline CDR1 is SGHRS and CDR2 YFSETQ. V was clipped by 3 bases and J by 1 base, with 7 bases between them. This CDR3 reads CASSYDSNYGYTF. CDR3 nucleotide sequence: TGCGCCAGCAGCTACGACAGTAACTATGGCTACACCTTC. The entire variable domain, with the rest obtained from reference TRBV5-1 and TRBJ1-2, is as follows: KAGVTQTPRYLIKTRGQQVTLSCSPISGHRSVSWYQQTPGQGLQFLFEYFSETQRNKGNFPGRFSGRQFSNSRSEMNVSTLELGDSALYLCASSYDSNYGYTFGSGTRLTVV.

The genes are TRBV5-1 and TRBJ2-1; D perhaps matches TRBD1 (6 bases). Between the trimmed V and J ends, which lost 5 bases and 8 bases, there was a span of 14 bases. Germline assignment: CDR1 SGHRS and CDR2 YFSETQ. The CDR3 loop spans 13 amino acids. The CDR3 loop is CASSWGSGDEQFF. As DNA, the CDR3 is TGCGCCAGCAGTTGGGGGTCAGGGGATGAGCAGTTCTTC.

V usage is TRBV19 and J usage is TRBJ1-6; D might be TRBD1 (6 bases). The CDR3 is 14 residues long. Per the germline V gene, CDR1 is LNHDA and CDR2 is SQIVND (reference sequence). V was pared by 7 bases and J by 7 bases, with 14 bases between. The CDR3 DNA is TGTGCCAGTAAGGACAGACCGGCCAATTCACCCCTCCACTTT. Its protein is CASKDRPANSPLHF.

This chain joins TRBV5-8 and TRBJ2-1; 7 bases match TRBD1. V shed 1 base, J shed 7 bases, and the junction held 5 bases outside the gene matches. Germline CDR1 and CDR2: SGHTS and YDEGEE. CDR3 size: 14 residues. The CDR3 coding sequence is TGTGCCAGCAGCTTGCTTCAGGGGGAGAATGAGCAGTTCTTC. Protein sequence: CASSLLQGENEQFF.

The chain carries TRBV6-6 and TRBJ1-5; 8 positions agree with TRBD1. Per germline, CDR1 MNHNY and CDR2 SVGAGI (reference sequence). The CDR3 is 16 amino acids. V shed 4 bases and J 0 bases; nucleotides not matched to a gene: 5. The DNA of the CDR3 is TGTGCCAGCAGTTCACGACAGGGGAATAGCAATCAGCCCCAGCATTTT. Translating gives CASSSRQGNSNQPQHF.

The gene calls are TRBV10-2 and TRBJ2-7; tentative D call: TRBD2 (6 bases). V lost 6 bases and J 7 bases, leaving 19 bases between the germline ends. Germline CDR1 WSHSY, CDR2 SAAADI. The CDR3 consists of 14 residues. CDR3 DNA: TGCGCCAGCAGCTCCGGGACTCCAGTAGGGGAGCAGTACTTC. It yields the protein CASSSGTPVGEQYF.

In DNA, the CDR3 is TGTGCCAGCAGTCCATATAGGGGGGACAGTGGGTACGAGCAGTACTTC. Translating it yields CASSPYRGDSGYEQYF. J is TRBJ2-7 and V is TRBV27; maybe TRBD1 (7 bases). Trimming pared 5 bases from V and 4 bases from J, leaving 21 bases between. This CDR3 comprises 16 residues. Germline V gene sequence: CDR1 MNHEY, CDR2 SMNVEV (reference sequence).

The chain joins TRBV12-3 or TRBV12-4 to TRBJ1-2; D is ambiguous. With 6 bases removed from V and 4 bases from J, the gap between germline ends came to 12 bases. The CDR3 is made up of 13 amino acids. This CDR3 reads CASSIGSVYGYTF. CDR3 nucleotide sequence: TGTGCCAGCAGCATCGGGTCAGTCTATGGCTACACCTTC.

The CDR3 region is CASSIARQGVIYGYTF. CDR3 bases: TGTGCCAGTAGTATAGCTCGGCAGGGGGTGATCTATGGCTACACCTTC. The chain recombines TRBV19 with TRBJ1-2, with 7 bases aligning to TRBD1. The V gene's germline CDR1 is LNHDA and CDR2 SQIVND (reference sequence). This CDR3 has 16 amino acids. V lost 1 base and J lost 4; bases outside the gene matches: 9.

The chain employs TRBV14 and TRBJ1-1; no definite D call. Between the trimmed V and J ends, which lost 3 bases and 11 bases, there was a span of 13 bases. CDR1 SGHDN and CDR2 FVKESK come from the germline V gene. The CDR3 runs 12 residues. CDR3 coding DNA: TGTGCCAGCAGCCAGGAGACTTCTAGGGCTTTCTTT. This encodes CASSQETSRAFF.

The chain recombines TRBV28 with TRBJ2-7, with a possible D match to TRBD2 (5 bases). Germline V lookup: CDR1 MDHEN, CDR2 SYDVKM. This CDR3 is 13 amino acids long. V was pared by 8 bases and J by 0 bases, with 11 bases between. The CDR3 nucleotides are TGTGCCAGCGGGCGAGGGTACTCCTACGAGCAGTACTTC. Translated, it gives CASGRGYSYEQYF.

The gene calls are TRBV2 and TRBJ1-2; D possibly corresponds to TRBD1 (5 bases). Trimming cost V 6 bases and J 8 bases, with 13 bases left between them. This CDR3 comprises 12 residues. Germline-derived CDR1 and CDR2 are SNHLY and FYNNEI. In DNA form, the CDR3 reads TGTGCCAGCAGCTTGGGGGGGGTCGGCTACACCTTC. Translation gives CASSLGGVGYTF. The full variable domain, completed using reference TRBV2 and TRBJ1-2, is EPEVTQTPSHQVTQMGQEVILRCVPISNHLYFYWYRQILGQKVEFLVSFYNNEISEKSEIFDDQFSVERPDGSNFTLKIRSTKLEDSAMYFCASSLGGVGYTFGSGTRLTVV.

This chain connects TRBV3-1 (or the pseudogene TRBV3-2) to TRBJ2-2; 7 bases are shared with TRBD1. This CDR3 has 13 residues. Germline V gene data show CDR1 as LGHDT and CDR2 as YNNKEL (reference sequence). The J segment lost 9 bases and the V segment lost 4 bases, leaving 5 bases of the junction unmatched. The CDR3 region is CASSLRQGWELFF. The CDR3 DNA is TGTGCCAGCAGCCTTAGACAGGGCTGGGAGCTGTTTTTT.

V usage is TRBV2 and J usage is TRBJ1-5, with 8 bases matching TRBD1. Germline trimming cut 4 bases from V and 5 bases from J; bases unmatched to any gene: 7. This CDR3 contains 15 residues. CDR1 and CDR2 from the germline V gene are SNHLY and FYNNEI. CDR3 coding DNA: TGTGCCAGCAGTGCCGGGACAGGCGGGTATCAGCCCCAGCATTTT. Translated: CASSAGTGGYQPQHF.

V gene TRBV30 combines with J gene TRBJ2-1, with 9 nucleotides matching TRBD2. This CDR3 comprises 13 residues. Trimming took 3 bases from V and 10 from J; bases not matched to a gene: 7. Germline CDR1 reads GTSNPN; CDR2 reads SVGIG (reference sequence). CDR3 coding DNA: TGTGCCTGGAGCAGAGGGAGCGGGGGGGAGCAGTTCTTC. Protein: CAWSRGSGGEQFF.

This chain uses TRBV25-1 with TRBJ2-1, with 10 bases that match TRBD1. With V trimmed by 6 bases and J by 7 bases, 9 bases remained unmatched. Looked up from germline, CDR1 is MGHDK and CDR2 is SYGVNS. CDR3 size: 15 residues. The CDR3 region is CASRGQGGIRNEQFF. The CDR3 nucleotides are TGTGCCAGCAGAGGACAGGGGGGGATTAGGAATGAGCAGTTCTTC.

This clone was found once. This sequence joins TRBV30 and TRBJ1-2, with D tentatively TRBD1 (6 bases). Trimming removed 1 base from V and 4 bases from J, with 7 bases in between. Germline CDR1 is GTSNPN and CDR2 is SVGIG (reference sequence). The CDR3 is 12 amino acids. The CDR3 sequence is CAWSGTAYGYTF. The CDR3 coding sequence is TGTGCCTGGAGTGGGACAGCCTATGGCTACACCTTC. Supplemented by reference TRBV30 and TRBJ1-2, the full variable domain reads SQTIHQWPATLVQPVGSPLSLECTVEGTSNPNLYWYRQAAGRGLQLLFYSVGIGQISSEVPQNLSASRPQDRQFILSSKKLLLSDSGFYLCAWSGTAYGYTFGSGTRLTVV.

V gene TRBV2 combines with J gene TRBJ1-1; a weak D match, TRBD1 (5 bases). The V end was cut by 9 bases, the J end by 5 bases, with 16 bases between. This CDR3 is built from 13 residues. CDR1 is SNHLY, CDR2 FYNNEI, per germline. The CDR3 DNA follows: TGTGCCAGTGGGAGGGGAGGGAGAACTGAAGCTTTCTTT. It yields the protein CASGRGGRTEAFF.

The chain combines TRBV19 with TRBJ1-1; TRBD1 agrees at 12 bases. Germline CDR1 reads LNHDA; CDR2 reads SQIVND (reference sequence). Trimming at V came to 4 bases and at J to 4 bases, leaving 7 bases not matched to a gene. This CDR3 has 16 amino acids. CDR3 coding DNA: TGTGCCAGTAGTAAGGGACAGGGGGCGCGAAGCACTGAAGCTTTCTTT. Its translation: CASSKGQGARSTEAFF.

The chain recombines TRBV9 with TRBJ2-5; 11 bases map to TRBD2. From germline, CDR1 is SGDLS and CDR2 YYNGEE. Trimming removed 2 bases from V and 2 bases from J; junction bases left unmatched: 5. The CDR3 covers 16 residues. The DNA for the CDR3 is TGTGCCAGCAGCGTTCGAACTAGCGGGAGTCAAGAGACCCAGTACTTC. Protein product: CASSVRTSGSQETQYF.

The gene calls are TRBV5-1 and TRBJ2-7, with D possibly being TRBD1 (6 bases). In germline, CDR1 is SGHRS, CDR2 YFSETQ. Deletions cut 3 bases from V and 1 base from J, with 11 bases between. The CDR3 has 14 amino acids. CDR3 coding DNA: TGCGCCAGCAGCTCAGGGGAAAGGTCCTACGAGCAGTACTTC. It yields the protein CASSSGERSYEQYF.

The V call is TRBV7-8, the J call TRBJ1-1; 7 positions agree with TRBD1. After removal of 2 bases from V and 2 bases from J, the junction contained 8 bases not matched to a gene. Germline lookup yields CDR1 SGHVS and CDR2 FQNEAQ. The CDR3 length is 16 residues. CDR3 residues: CASSLWSQGFNTEAFF. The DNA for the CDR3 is TGTGCCAGCAGCTTATGGTCACAGGGGTTTAACACTGAAGCTTTCTTT.

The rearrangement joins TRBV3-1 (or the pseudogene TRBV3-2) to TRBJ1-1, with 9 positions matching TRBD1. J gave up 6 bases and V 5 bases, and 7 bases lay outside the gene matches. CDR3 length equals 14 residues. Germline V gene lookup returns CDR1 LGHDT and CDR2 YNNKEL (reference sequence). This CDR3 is CASSALDRGSEAFF. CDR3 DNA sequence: TGTGCCAGCAGCGCTCTGGACAGGGGATCTGAAGCTTTCTTT.

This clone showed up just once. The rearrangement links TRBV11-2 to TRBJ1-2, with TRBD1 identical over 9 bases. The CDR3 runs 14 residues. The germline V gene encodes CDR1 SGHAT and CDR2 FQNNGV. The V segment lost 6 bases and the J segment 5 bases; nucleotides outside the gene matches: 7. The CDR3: CASRNRDREYGYTF. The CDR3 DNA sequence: TGTGCCAGCAGGAACCGGGACAGGGAATATGGCTACACCTTC.

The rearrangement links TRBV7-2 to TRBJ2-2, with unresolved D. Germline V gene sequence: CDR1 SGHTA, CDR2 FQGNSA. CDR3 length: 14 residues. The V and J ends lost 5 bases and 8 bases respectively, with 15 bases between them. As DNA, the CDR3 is TGTGCCAGCAGCACCCCGTCCCCGGTAGGGGAGCTGTTTTTT. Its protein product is CASSTPSPVGELFF.

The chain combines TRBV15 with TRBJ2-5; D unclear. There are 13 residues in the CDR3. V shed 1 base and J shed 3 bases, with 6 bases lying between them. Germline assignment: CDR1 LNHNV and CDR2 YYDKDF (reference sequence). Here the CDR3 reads CATSRVSEETQYF. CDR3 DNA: TGTGCCACCAGCAGAGTGTCAGAAGAGACCCAGTACTTC.

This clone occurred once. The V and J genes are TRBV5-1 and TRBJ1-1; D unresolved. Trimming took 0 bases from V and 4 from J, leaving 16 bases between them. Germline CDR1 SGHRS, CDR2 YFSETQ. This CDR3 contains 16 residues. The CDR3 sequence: CASSLGPNRFGTEAFF. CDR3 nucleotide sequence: TGCGCCAGCAGCTTGGGCCCTAACCGGTTTGGCACTGAAGCTTTCTTT.